The next 26 T cell receptor beta chains were all read from a single sample in a study of blood T cell repertoires in COVID-19. Profiling relied on immunoSEQ multiplex PCR, and the TCRdb table lists in-frame clones only, not all of them. The table lists tens of thousands of clones, 80% to 90% of them singletons, with 5% to 8% in the top ten. What was sequenced was peripheral blood. These receptors all come from a woman in her forties or fifties with acute or convalescent COVID-19.

This rearrangement joins TRBV3-1 (or the pseudogene TRBV3-2) to TRBJ2-7, with 7 nucleotides matching TRBD1. CDR1 is LGHDT, CDR2 YNNKEL, per germline (reference sequence). This CDR3 has 13 residues. The junction had 9 bases not matched to a gene; V was cut back by 2 bases and J by 11 bases. The chain's CDR3 is CASSQRGPGSEYF. CDR3 DNA sequence: TGTGCCAGCAGCCAAAGGGGGCCCGGGTCAGAGTACTTC.

The rearrangement joins TRBV5-4 to TRBJ2-2, with 12 positions matching TRBD1. Germline CDR1 is SGHNT and CDR2 is YYREEE (reference sequence). After removal of 0 bases from V and 4 bases from J, the junction contained 7 bases not matched to a gene. The CDR3 length is 18 residues. In DNA form, the CDR3 reads TGTGCCAGCAGCTTGGGGGGACAGGGGGCGCTCGGCACCGGGGAGCTGTTTTTT. Translated, it gives CASSLGGQGALGTGELFF.

This clone is a singleton in its sample. The J gene is TRBJ1-5, the V gene TRBV30, with a weak D call TRBD1 (6 bases). Trimming left V 2 bases short and J 2 bases short, with 7 bases between. The CDR3 contains 13 residues. The germline gives CDR1 GTSNPN, CDR2 SVGIG (reference sequence). The chain's CDR3 is CAWSPGGNQPQHF. The DNA for the CDR3 is TGTGCCTGGAGTCCAGGGGGCAATCAGCCCCAGCATTTT.

The CDR3 is CASSPRGSGGPGEQFF. CDR3 bases: TGTGCCAGCAGCCCGCGGGGGAGCGGAGGTCCCGGGGAGCAGTTCTTC. The chain is built from TRBV3-1 (or the pseudogene TRBV3-2) and TRBJ2-1; TRBD2 matches at 7 bases. This CDR3 is 16 amino acids long. In germline, CDR1 is LGHDT, CDR2 YNNKEL (reference sequence). V dropped 4 bases and J dropped 10; count of bases not matched to a gene: 16.

The CDR3 spells CASSRTRTGELFF. The CDR3 nucleotides read TGTGCCAGCAGTAGAACACGTACCGGGGAGCTGTTTTTT. The chain links TRBV12-3 or TRBV12-4 to TRBJ2-2; D gene unclear. CDR3 length: 13 amino acids. Trimming stripped 5 bases from V and 5 bases from J, with 9 bases between.

The chain employs TRBV7-3 and TRBJ2-1; 11 nucleotides agree with TRBD2. V was clipped by 5 bases and J by 6 bases; unmatched bases: 6. The germline V gene has CDR1 SGHTA and CDR2 FQGTGA. CDR3 length equals 15 residues. The CDR3 protein is CASSETGTSGNEQFF. The DNA of the CDR3 is TGTGCCAGCAGCGAAACCGGGACTAGCGGCAATGAGCAGTTCTTC.

The genes are TRBV5-1 and TRBJ2-3; a possible D gene is TRBD1 (6 bases). V was shortened by 6 bases and J by 2 bases, with 13 bases between the two germline ends. Germline-derived CDR1 and CDR2 are SGHRS and YFSETQ. The CDR3 contains 14 residues. CDR3 protein: CASTTGQPTDTQYF. As DNA, the CDR3 is TGCGCCAGCACAACTGGACAGCCCACAGATACGCAGTATTTT.

The V call is TRBV12-3 or TRBV12-4, the J call TRBJ1-1, with 8 bases aligning to TRBD1. CDR3 length equals 13 residues. J lost 4 bases, V lost 6 bases, and 4 bases had no gene match. The CDR3 sequence: CASRQTGGTEAFF. CDR3 nucleotides: TGTGCCAGCAGACAAACAGGGGGCACTGAAGCTTTCTTT.

This clone was counted once. CDR3 amino acids: CASNFGGSHTGELFF. The CDR3 DNA is TGTGCCAGCAATTTCGGGGGGTCTCACACCGGGGAGCTGTTTTTT. The V gene is TRBV5-4, the J gene TRBJ2-2, with TRBD2 matching 7 bases. V was clipped by 6 bases and J by 3 bases; unmatched bases: 8. This CDR3 has 15 amino acids. CDR1 is SGHNT, CDR2 YYREEE, per germline (reference sequence).

The chain uses TRBV5-5 and TRBJ1-4, with D perhaps matching TRBD1 (6 bases). Germline CDR1 and CDR2: SGHKS and YYEKEE (reference sequence). CDR3 length: 13 amino acids. The ends were cut back, 2 bases at V and 5 bases at J, with 7 bases in the middle. This chain's CDR3 is CASSFTGNEKLFF. DNA for the CDR3: TGTGCCAGCAGCTTCACAGGGAATGAAAAACTGTTTTTT.

The V call is TRBV7-2, the J call TRBJ1-4, with TRBD1 matching over 9 bases. CDR1 and CDR2 from the germline V gene are SGHTA and FQGNSA. With 6 bases clipped from V and 6 bases from J, the junction kept 8 bases outside the gene matches. There are 15 residues in the CDR3. CDR3 amino acids: CASRSGTGFYEKLFF. The CDR3 coding sequence is TGTGCCAGCAGATCCGGGACAGGGTTTTATGAAAAACTGTTTTTT.

The rearrangement uses TRBV2 and TRBJ2-5; the D gene is possibly TRBD1 (6 bases). V was pared by 6 bases and J by 2 bases, with 13 bases between. The CDR3 sequence is 14 residues long. Germline CDR1 reads SNHLY; CDR2 reads FYNNEI. Here the CDR3 reads CASRKQTGQETQYF. Written as DNA, the CDR3 is TGTGCCAGCAGGAAACAGACAGGTCAAGAGACCCAGTACTTC. Full variable domain (rest looked up from reference TRBV2 and TRBJ2-5): EPEVTQTPSHQVTQMGQEVILRCVPISNHLYFYWYRQILGQKVEFLVSFYNNEISEKSEIFDDQFSVERPDGSNFTLKIRSTKLEDSAMYFCASRKQTGQETQYFGPGTRLLVL.

The chain joins TRBV5-6 to TRBJ2-3; 9 positions match TRBD2. This CDR3 contains 15 residues. The trim removed 0 bases at V and 4 bases at J, leaving 3 bases unmatched. The germline V gene encodes CDR1 SGHDT and CDR2 YYEEEE. CDR3 sequence reads: CASSLVSGSADTQYF. CDR3 in DNA: TGTGCCAGCAGCTTGGTTAGCGGGAGTGCAGATACGCAGTATTTT. Filled out from reference TRBV5-6 and TRBJ2-3, the complete variable domain reads DAGVTQSPTHLIKTRGQQVTLRCSPKSGHDTVSWYQQALGQGPQFIFQYYEEEERQRGNFPDRFSGHQFPNYSSELNVNALLLGDSALYLCASSLVSGSADTQYFGPGTRLTVL.

The rearrangement links TRBV7-9 to TRBJ2-1; tentatively, D is TRBD2 (6 bases). The CDR3 consists of 14 residues. V was trimmed by 4 bases and J by 7 bases, leaving 14 bases between them. Germline CDR1 SEHNR, CDR2 FQNEAQ (reference sequence). CDR3 amino acids: CASSYSGLWNEQFF. The CDR3 DNA sequence: TGTGCCAGCAGCTATTCGGGACTCTGGAATGAGCAGTTCTTC.

This chain connects TRBV28 to TRBJ2-1; the match to TRBD1 covers 8 bases. CDR1 and CDR2 (germline): MDHEN, SYDVKM. CDR3 size: 15 residues. Trimming at V came to 6 bases and at J to 5 bases, leaving 9 bases not matched to a gene. The CDR3 coding sequence is TGTGCCAGCAGCCCCAGACAGGGGATACACAATGAGCAGTTCTTC. It is translated as CASSPRQGIHNEQFF. The full variable domain, with the rest looked up from reference TRBV28 and TRBJ2-1, is DVKVTQSSRYLVKRTGEKVFLECVQDMDHENMFWYRQDPGLGLRLIYFSYDVKMKEKGDIPEGYSVSREKKERFSLILESASTNQTSMYLCASSPRQGIHNEQFFGPGTRLTVL.

The chain couples TRBV19 to TRBJ1-5; TRBD1 aligns across 7 bases. The germline V gene has CDR1 LNHDA and CDR2 SQIVND (reference sequence). The V segment lost 5 bases and the J segment 4 bases; nucleotides outside the gene matches: 5. The CDR3 extends over 14 amino acids. Here the CDR3 DNA reads TGTGCCAGTAGTCACCTACAGGGGAATCAGCCCCAGCATTTT. Translating it yields CASSHLQGNQPQHF.

The J gene is TRBJ2-6, the V gene TRBV7-6; no reliable D call. V lost 1 base, J lost 1 base, and 5 bases lay in between. CDR1 and CDR2 (germline): SGHVS, FNYEAQ. The CDR3 has 15 residues. As DNA, the CDR3 is TGTGCCAGCAGCTTAGGGGCGTCTGGGGCCAACGTCCTGACTTTC. Residues: CASSLGASGANVLTF.

This sequence joins TRBV6-6 and TRBJ1-2; D call uncertain. With 5 bases removed from V and 5 bases from J, the gap between germline ends came to 9 bases. The CDR3 covers 12 residues. CDR1 is MNHNY, CDR2 SVGAGI, per germline (reference sequence). The CDR3 spells CASSPLEYGYTF. The DNA for the CDR3 is TGTGCCAGCAGTCCCTTGGAGTATGGCTACACCTTC.

The chain combines TRBV5-1 with TRBJ2-1; 15 nucleotides line up with TRBD2. Germline V gene lookup returns CDR1 SGHRS and CDR2 YFSETQ. V was pared by 3 bases and J by 6 bases, with 1 base of the junction left unmatched. This CDR3 contains 15 residues. In DNA, the CDR3 is TGCGCCAGCAGCTGGACTAGCGGGGGGGTCAATGAGCAGTTCTTC. This encodes CASSWTSGGVNEQFF.

The rearrangement uses TRBV9 and TRBJ2-5; 14 positions match TRBD2. This CDR3 has 16 amino acids. The V gene's germline CDR1 is SGDLS and CDR2 YYNGEE. The J segment lost 5 bases and the V segment lost 4 bases, leaving 7 bases of the junction unmatched. The CDR3 nucleotides are TGTGCCAGCAGCACGACTAGCGGGGGGGCTTGGGAGACCCAGTACTTC. Residues: CASSTTSGGAWETQYF. The complete variable domain, with remaining parts taken from reference TRBV9 and TRBJ2-5, reads DSGVTQTPKHLITATGQRVTLRCSPRSGDLSVYWYQQSLDQGLQFLIQYYNGEERAKGNILERFSAQQFPDLHSELNLSSLELGDSALYFCASSTTSGGAWETQYFGPGTRLLVL.

This clone appeared a single time. V is TRBV30 and J is TRBJ2-7; the match to TRBD2 covers 7 bases. This CDR3 comprises 14 residues. The junction had 8 bases not matched to a gene; V was cut back by 4 bases and J by 2 bases. The germline V gene has CDR1 GTSNPN and CDR2 SVGIG (reference sequence). The CDR3 bases are TGTGCCTGGACTTTCCCGGGGGGACCCTACGAGCAGTACTTC. As protein: CAWTFPGGPYEQYF.

CDR3 nucleotide sequence: TGTGCCAGCAGTAGCGATAGCAATCAGCCCCAGCATTTT. Translation: CASSSDSNQPQHF. J is TRBJ1-5 and V is TRBV2; D is undetermined. Between the trimmed V and J ends, which lost 5 bases and 0 bases, there was a span of 5 bases. The CDR3 covers 13 residues. Looked up from germline, CDR1 is SNHLY and CDR2 is FYNNEI.

This clone was seen a few times. This chain uses TRBV25-1 with TRBJ2-7; possibly TRBD2 for D (5 bases). V dropped 4 bases and J dropped 7 bases, with 17 bases sitting between them. The length of the CDR3 is 14 residues. Germline CDR1 is MGHDK and CDR2 is SYGVNS. DNA for the CDR3: TGTGCCAGCAGTGGTAATAGCGTCTCGGGGGAGCAGTACTTC. Translating it yields CASSGNSVSGEQYF.

The genes are TRBV15 and TRBJ2-1; maybe TRBD2 (7 bases). The CDR3 spans 15 residues. Germline V gives CDR1 LNHNV, CDR2 YYDKDF (reference sequence). The V end lost 3 bases, the J end lost 4 bases, and 13 bases lay between the germline ends. CDR3 region: CATSSKGGPYNEQFF. The CDR3 coding sequence is TGTGCCACCAGCAGCAAGGGGGGGCCATACAATGAGCAGTTCTTC.

The chain links TRBV28 to TRBJ2-2, with D perhaps matching TRBD2 (5 bases). In germline, CDR1 is MDHEN, CDR2 SYDVKM. The CDR3 extends over 15 amino acids. V was cut by 3 bases and J by 0 bases, with 8 bases left in between. CDR3 sequence reads: CASSLWRANTGELFF. CDR3 sequence (DNA): TGTGCCAGCAGTTTGTGGCGGGCGAACACCGGGGAGCTGTTTTTT. Combining the CDR3 with reference TRBV28 and TRBJ2-2 gives the whole variable domain DVKVTQSSRYLVKRTGEKVFLECVQDMDHENMFWYRQDPGLGLRLIYFSYDVKMKEKGDIPEGYSVSREKKERFSLILESASTNQTSMYLCASSLWRANTGELFFGEGSRLTVL.

The J gene is TRBJ2-3, the V gene TRBV5-4; 10 bases map to TRBD2. Germline CDR1 SGHNT, CDR2 YYREEE (reference sequence). With V trimmed by 5 bases and J by 2 bases, 8 bases remained unmatched. The CDR3 is made up of 16 amino acids. The DNA for the CDR3 is TGTGCCAGCAGGAGACTAGCGGGCTTAGACACAGATACGCAGTATTTT. As protein: CASRRLAGLDTDTQYF. Variable domain in full (rest from reference TRBV5-4 and TRBJ2-3): ETGVTQSPTHLIKTRGQQVTLRCSSQSGHNTVSWYQQALGQGPQFIFQYYREEENGRGNFPPRFSGLQFPNYSSELNVNALELDDSALYLCASRRLAGLDTDTQYFGPGTRLTVL.